The sequence of this TCR beta chain was determined in a study of CD8 T cells in Susac syndrome. The authors sequenced TCR beta from blood CD8+ and CD4+ T cells. Purification of the CD8+ and CD4+ T cells relied on negative isolation, and TEMRA cells underwent FACS enrichment. Deletions cut 5 bases from V and 1 base from J, with 5 bases between. Germline V lookup: CDR1 LNHNV, CDR2 YYDKDF (reference sequence). The CDR3 has 12 amino acids. RNA was extracted with the RNeasy kit, and a quantity of roughly 0.5 to 1 ug was reverse transcribed using random hexamers. With immunoSEQ multiplex PCR, TCR beta CDR3 was amplified across 54 Vbeta and 13 Jbeta. TCRdb passed the immunoSEQ multiplex PCR reads through MiXCR, listing each CDR3 protein once. The sample carries roughly 200,000 distinct CDR3 sequences, 85% to 95% recorded once.

This receptor was obtained from a human donor in good health. The rearrangement links TRBV15 to TRBJ2-5; D is undetermined. The sequencing input was CD4+ T cells from PBMCs. The CDR3 sequence is CATSDTQETQYF. CDR3 nucleotide sequence: TGTGCCACCAGCGATACCCAAGAGACCCAGTACTTC.